This T cell receptor beta chain was identified in a study of T cell responses to AZD1222 COVID-19 vaccine. Trimming pared 7 bases from V and 0 bases from J, leaving 7 bases between. This CDR3 region has 13 residues. Germline V lookup: CDR1 SEHNR, CDR2 FQNEAQ (reference sequence). Repertoires were generated with immunoSEQ multiplex PCR, while TCRdb's copy carries only in-frame clones and drops some. The table records 50,000 to 60,000 clones, about 90% of them present only once. Study results and limitations: Repertoire sampling occurred only after the peak T cell response.

Worth noting for this clone: The antigen is not known.

The chain employs TRBV7-9 and TRBJ1-3; TRBD1 might be the D (5 bases). The sequences come from peripheral blood, collected on day 0 of AZD1222 vaccination. This sequence originates from an adult in good health. CDR3 in amino acids: CASKGFSGNTIYF. As DNA, the CDR3 is TGTGCCAGCAAGGGGTTCTCTGGAAACACCATATATTTT.